One sample yielded the 18 T cell receptor beta chains listed below, sequenced in a study of T cell repertoires in cytomegalovirus infection. No antigen has been identified for these receptors. TCRdb re-called the reads through MiXCR, storing one row per CDR3 protein. The sample consists of some 590,000 distinct CDR3 sequences, around 40% of them appearing once. The sample here was cultured PBMCs, taken from culture after CMV antigen stimulation. Receptor source: a human donor in good health (CMV status not recorded). Some clones in this sample may be carry-over from other donors' samples.

This clonotype was counted a few times. J is TRBJ2-1 and V is TRBV7-8; possible D gene TRBD2, 5 bases. The germline V gene has CDR1 SGHVS and CDR2 FQNEAQ. V lost 5 bases, J lost 6 bases, and 20 bases lay in between. The CDR3 covers 16 residues. The CDR3 region is CASSPSGATTFNEQFF. DNA of the CDR3: TGTGCCAGCAGCCCCAGCGGTGCCACGACTTTCAATGAGCAGTTCTTC.

The chain joins TRBV7-8 to TRBJ2-1; perhaps TRBD1 as D (6 bases). This CDR3 has 15 amino acids. Germline assignment: CDR1 SGHVS and CDR2 FQNEAQ. V shed 4 bases and J shed 6 bases, with 16 bases lying between them. The DNA of the CDR3 is TGTGCCAGCAGCTCGATGCAGGGGAGTTTCAATGAGCAGTTCTTC. Amino acid sequence: CASSSMQGSFNEQFF.

This clonotype was counted only a few times. This sequence joins TRBV7-2 and TRBJ1-2; a weak D match, TRBD1 (5 bases). Trimming cost V 4 bases and J 2 bases, with 20 bases left between them. CDR3 length: 17 residues. Germline V gene sequence: CDR1 SGHTA, CDR2 FQGNSA. Written as DNA, the CDR3 is TGTGCCAGCAGCTATGGGGACCCAGATCCGATCAACTATGGCTACACCTTC. This translates into CASSYGDPDPINYGYTF.

The chain employs TRBV6-2 or TRBV6-3 and TRBJ2-3; D might be TRBD2 (7 bases). Trimming shortened V by 2 bases and J by 4 bases, and 16 bases separated the two germline ends. The CDR3 has 16 residues. Germline CDR1 and CDR2: MNHEY and SVGEGT. The CDR3 protein is CASSYLLGGRADTQYF. The CDR3 coding sequence is TGTGCCAGCAGTTACCTCTTGGGGGGGCGGGCAGATACGCAGTATTTT.

The J gene is TRBJ1-1, the V gene TRBV10-3; D possibly corresponds to TRBD1 (5 bases). V was cut by 6 bases and J by 7 bases, with 12 bases left in between. The CDR3 totals 12 residues. Germline V gene lookup returns CDR1 ENHRY and CDR2 SYGVKD. In nucleotides, the CDR3 is TGTGCCATCAGACAAGACAGCGATGAAGCTTTCTTT. Its protein product is CAIRQDSDEAFF.

There are a few counts of this clonotype. The chain recombines TRBV28 with TRBJ2-7; the D call may be TRBD1 or TRBD2 (5 bases each). This CDR3 has 15 amino acids. The ends were cut back, 3 bases at V and 5 bases at J, with 17 bases in the middle. Germline CDR1 is MDHEN and CDR2 is SYDVKM. The CDR3 spells CASSLHQGTGDEQYF. CDR3 DNA sequence: TGTGCCAGCAGTTTGCATCAGGGTACCGGGGACGAGCAGTACTTC.

V and J are TRBV5-5 and TRBJ2-5; D not certain. The V gene lost 0 bases and the J gene lost 2 bases, with 8 bases spanning the gap. The CDR3 runs 14 residues. Germline CDR1 is SGHKS and CDR2 is YYEKEE (reference sequence). The chain's CDR3 is CASSLDPSQETQYF. The CDR3 DNA follows: TGTGCCAGCAGCTTGGATCCGTCACAAGAGACCCAGTACTTC.

The rearrangement joins TRBV4-1 to TRBJ2-2; TRBD1 aligns across 10 bases. The CDR3 runs to 17 residues. Unmatched junction bases numbered 10, after V lost 3 bases and J lost 6 bases. Germline values: CDR1 MGHRA, CDR2 YSYEKL. CDR3 bases: TGCGCCAGCAGCCATATACCGGGACAGGGGTTCCCCGGGGAGCTGTTTTTT. The encoded protein is CASSHIPGQGFPGELFF.

By sample fraction, this clonotype is medium-sized. This chain joins TRBV7-7 and TRBJ2-1; 7 bases fit TRBD2. Germline assignment: CDR1 SSHAT and CDR2 FNYEAQ (reference sequence). V lost 5 bases and J lost 4; bases outside the gene matches: 5. The CDR3 covers 14 residues. Written as DNA, the CDR3 is TGTGCCAGCAGCCCAGCGGGGTTTTACAATGAGCAGTTCTTC. It yields the protein CASSPAGFYNEQFF.

This clonotype was counted between two and nine times. The J gene is TRBJ1-2, the V gene TRBV4-2; TRBD1 aligns across 7 bases. The CDR3 contains 15 residues. Per the germline V gene, CDR1 is LGHNA and CDR2 is YNFKEQ. The V gene end was trimmed by 0 bases and the J gene end by 6 bases; junction bases not matched to a gene: 7. CDR3 sequence reads: CASSQDPRQGHGYTF. CDR3 bases: TGTGCCAGCAGCCAAGATCCCCGACAGGGCCATGGCTACACCTTC.

J is TRBJ2-3 and V is TRBV6-1; D is possibly TRBD1 or TRBD2 (5 bases each). The CDR3 extends over 16 amino acids. The V and J ends lost 2 bases and 4 bases respectively, with 16 bases between them. CDR1 MNHNS and CDR2 SASEGT come from the germline V gene. CDR3 protein: CASSEHGAPRADTQYF. Written as DNA, the CDR3 is TGTGCCAGCAGTGAACATGGGGCTCCGAGGGCAGATACGCAGTATTTT.

This chain connects TRBV27 to TRBJ2-3, with D perhaps assigned TRBD1 or TRBD2 (6 bases each). The CDR3 length is 14 residues. Germline-derived CDR1 and CDR2 are MNHEY and SMNVEV (reference sequence). The V end was cut by 5 bases, the J end by 3 bases, with 12 bases between. The chain's CDR3 is CASSVIGGTDTQYF. The CDR3 coding sequence is TGTGCCAGCAGTGTGATAGGGGGGACAGATACGCAGTATTTT.

This clonotype has only a few counts. The V gene is TRBV7-2, the J gene TRBJ1-6; TRBD1 matches at 8 bases. The CDR3 covers 15 residues. CDR1 is SGHTA and CDR2 is FQGNSA in the germline V gene. After removal of 1 base from V and 10 bases from J, the junction contained 6 bases not matched to a gene. CDR3: CASSLEATGASPLHF. CDR3 sequence (DNA): TGTGCCAGCAGCTTAGAGGCGACAGGGGCATCACCCCTCCACTTT.

This rearrangement joins TRBV12-3 or TRBV12-4 to TRBJ2-3, with TRBD2 matching 8 bases. V shed 4 bases and J 1 base; nucleotides not matched to a gene: 1. The CDR3 has 14 residues. In DNA form, the CDR3 reads TGTGCCAGCAGTTCCGGGGGGGGCACAGATACGCAGTATTTT. This gives the protein CASSSGGGTDTQYF.

The CDR3 bases are TGTGCCAGCAGTTACTCGTTAGAAAAGAACAATGAGCAGTTCTTC. This encodes CASSYSLEKNNEQFF. This sequence joins TRBV6-5 and TRBJ2-1, with D uncertain. This CDR3 is built from 15 residues. CDR1 is MNHEY and CDR2 is SVGAGI in the germline V gene. V dropped 0 bases and J dropped 5 bases, with 11 bases sitting between them.

This clonotype was counted many times. V is TRBV7-2 and J is TRBJ2-3; D uncertain. Trimming took 5 bases from V and 8 from J, leaving 14 bases between them. This CDR3 has 13 residues. Germline V lookup: CDR1 SGHTA, CDR2 FQGNSA. The CDR3 spells CASSLRPPGTQYF. CDR3 sequence (DNA): TGTGCCAGCAGCCTAAGACCCCCCGGTACGCAGTATTTT.

The table lists this clonotype with a few counts. The chain employs TRBV19 and TRBJ1-5, with 7 bases matching TRBD1. J lost 3 bases, V lost 7 bases, and 12 bases had no gene match. Looked up from germline, CDR1 is LNHDA and CDR2 is SQIVND (reference sequence). The CDR3 extends over 16 amino acids. This CDR3 reads CASTDDREHHNQPQHF. The CDR3 bases are TGTGCCAGTACCGACGACAGGGAACACCACAATCAGCCCCAGCATTTT. Complete variable domain (other parts from reference TRBV19 and TRBJ1-5): DGGITQSPKYLFRKEGQNVTLSCEQNLNHDAMYWYRQDPGQGLRLIYYSQIVNDFQKGDIAEGYSVSREKKESFPLTVTSAQKNPTAFYLCASTDDREHHNQPQHFGDGTRLSIL.

The chain combines TRBV6-5 with TRBJ2-5; D might be TRBD2 (5 bases). Trimming removed 0 bases from V and 5 bases from J, with 25 bases in between. The CDR3 covers 19 residues. Germline V lookup: CDR1 MNHEY, CDR2 SVGAGI. CDR3 sequence: CASSYSLAESGEPRETQYF. The CDR3 bases are TGTGCCAGCAGTTACTCCTTAGCCGAAAGCGGAGAGCCGAGGGAGACCCAGTACTTC.